The 24 T cell receptor beta chains listed next were all sequenced from one sample in a study of T cell responses to AZD1222 COVID-19 vaccine. TCRdb's copy holds only in-frame clones and misses some; the assay was immunoSEQ multiplex PCR. The table has about 76,000 clones, about 74% seen once. The sequences come from peripheral blood, collected 28 days after the second dose of the MenACWY control vaccine. These receptors were taken from an adult who received the MenACWY meningococcal vaccine as a control.

V gene TRBV11-2 combines with J gene TRBJ1-1; the D is unclear. This CDR3 has 16 residues. V gave up 4 bases and J gave up 1 base, with 16 bases separating them. CDR1 SGHAT and CDR2 FQNNGV come from the germline V gene. Here the CDR3 reads CASSYQSTAQNTEAFF. The DNA for the CDR3 is TGTGCCAGCAGCTATCAATCGACGGCCCAGAACACTGAAGCTTTCTTT.

V gene TRBV9 combines with J gene TRBJ1-2; D is unresolved. From germline, CDR1 is SGDLS and CDR2 YYNGEE. The germline V and J ends were trimmed by 0 bases and 3 bases, with 12 bases remaining between them. The CDR3 contains 15 residues. The CDR3 spells CASSVGAAPDYGYTF. The CDR3, as DNA: TGTGCCAGCAGCGTAGGGGCAGCTCCCGACTATGGCTACACCTTC.

V gene TRBV6-5 combines with J gene TRBJ2-1; 14 bases are shared with TRBD2. The V segment lost 10 bases and the J segment 6 bases; nucleotides outside the gene matches: 8. Germline V CDR1 and CDR2: MNHEY, SVGAGI. The CDR3 runs to 15 residues. The CDR3, as DNA: TGTGCCACGACGTCGGGACTAGCGGGAGTCAATGAGCAGTTCTTC. Translation: CATTSGLAGVNEQFF.

This sequence joins TRBV5-1 and TRBJ2-1, with TRBD1 as a possible D gene (6 bases). The CDR3 consists of 17 residues. Germline values: CDR1 SGHRS, CDR2 YFSETQ. Trimming shortened V by 2 bases and J by 6 bases, and 21 bases separated the two germline ends. In DNA, the CDR3 is TGCGCCAGCAGCTTCAGATCAGGGGACGTTGGAGGCAATGAGCAGTTCTTC. Translating it yields CASSFRSGDVGGNEQFF.

This clone was counted a few times. The gene calls are TRBV27 and TRBJ2-5; D perhaps matches TRBD1 (6 bases). The germline V gene encodes CDR1 MNHEY and CDR2 SMNVEV (reference sequence). V lost 4 bases to trimming and J lost 4 bases, with 19 bases between them. The CDR3 has 16 residues. CDR3 DNA sequence: TGTGCCAGCAGTTCAATGGGGGCCGGTCTGGGAGAGACCCAGTACTTC. Translation: CASSSMGAGLGETQYF.

V gene TRBV24-1 combines with J gene TRBJ2-1; 12 nucleotides align to TRBD1. CDR3 length: 15 residues. Germline values: CDR1 KGHDR, CDR2 SFDVKD. With 2 bases clipped from V and 9 bases from J, the junction kept 4 bases outside the gene matches. CDR3 DNA sequence: TGTGCCACCAGTGATTCCGGGACAGGGGGCTTTGAGCAGTTCTTC. Its translation: CATSDSGTGGFEQFF.

With regard to this clone: The sample contains more than one DNA sequence encoding this CDR3. The chain is built from TRBV2 and TRBJ2-1; unclear D gene. The germline V and J ends were trimmed by 1 base and 1 base, with 5 bases remaining between them. The CDR3 covers 14 residues. Germline V gene data show CDR1 as SNHLY and CDR2 as FYNNEI. CDR3 in amino acids: CASSEDSSYNEQFF. Here the CDR3 DNA reads TGTGCCAGCAGTGAAGATTCGTCCTACAATGAGCAGTTCTTC.

This clone was seen just once. The chain carries TRBV2 and TRBJ1-1, with D unresolved. Trimming stripped 8 bases from V and 4 bases from J, with 5 bases between. The CDR3 length is 10 residues. Looked up from germline, CDR1 is SNHLY and CDR2 is FYNNEI. In DNA form, the CDR3 reads TGTGCCAGCGCGGGCACTGAAGCTTTCTTT. This translates into CASAGTEAFF.

This clone has a handful of counts. The chain combines TRBV12-3 or TRBV12-4 with TRBJ1-1; no clear D gene. The CDR3 consists of 13 residues. V was shortened by 1 base and J by 4 bases, with 7 bases between the two germline ends. In DNA form, the CDR3 reads TGTGCCAGCAGTTTAGGATGGGGCACTGAAGCTTTCTTT. Translated, it gives CASSLGWGTEAFF.

The rearrangement links TRBV3-1 (or the pseudogene TRBV3-2) to TRBJ1-3; possibly TRBD1 for D (5 bases). The CDR3 covers 16 residues. Trimming cost V 1 base and J 1 base, with 11 bases left between them. CDR1 is LGHDT and CDR2 is YNNKEL in the germline V gene (reference sequence). CDR3 DNA sequence: TGTGCCAGCAGCCAAGCGTCGAGGGGATCTGGAAACACCATATATTTT. Its translation is CASSQASRGSGNTIYF.

The CDR3 loop is CASSYSRGSRTEAFF. CDR3 DNA: TGTGCCAGCAGTTACTCGAGGGGTAGTAGGACTGAAGCTTTCTTT. The rearrangement links TRBV6-5 to TRBJ1-1; possible D gene TRBD1, 5 bases. V lost 0 bases to trimming and J lost 5 bases, with 13 bases between them. Germline V gives CDR1 MNHEY, CDR2 SVGAGI. CDR3 length equals 15 residues.

The chain couples TRBV6-1 to TRBJ2-1; maybe TRBD1 (5 bases). The CDR3 has 17 residues. Germline V lookup: CDR1 MNHNS, CDR2 SASEGT. V lost 2 bases and J 0 bases, leaving 14 bases between the germline ends. The CDR3 is CASSERLAGLSYNEQFF. Written as DNA, the CDR3 is TGTGCCAGCAGTGAAAGGCTGGCAGGGCTCTCCTACAATGAGCAGTTCTTC.

This clone was seen once. The V gene is TRBV7-8, the J gene TRBJ1-5, with D possibly TRBD1 on 5 matching bases. V lost 4 bases and J lost 6, with 13 bases in between. Germline V gene data show CDR1 as SGHVS and CDR2 as FQNEAQ. This CDR3 has 14 residues. In DNA form, the CDR3 reads TGTGCCAGCAGCTGGGGCCTGGGAGGTCAGCCCCAGCATTTT. This gives the protein CASSWGLGGQPQHF.

This clone has just one count. This sequence joins TRBV4-2 and TRBJ1-1; D is perhaps TRBD1 (6 bases). Trimming took off 4 bases at V and 1 base at J, with 13 bases between the two ends. CDR3 length equals 15 residues. Germline-derived CDR1 and CDR2 are LGHNA and YNFKEQ. The CDR3 bases are TGTGCCAGCAGCCGGATAAGACAGGCGAACACTGAAGCTTTCTTT. It codes for CASSRIRQANTEAFF.

This clone has just one count. The chain couples TRBV28 to TRBJ2-6, with D possibly TRBD1 on 5 matching bases. There are 16 residues in the CDR3. Germline V gene sequence: CDR1 MDHEN, CDR2 SYDVKM. Trimming pared 4 bases from V and 0 bases from J, leaving 10 bases between. The CDR3 region is CASSSTAFSGANVLTF. The CDR3 bases are TGTGCCAGCAGTTCGACAGCATTCTCTGGGGCCAACGTCCTGACTTTC.

This clone came up many times. The J gene is TRBJ1-2, the V gene TRBV29-1; D remains unclear. Trimming removed 5 bases at V and 4 bases at J, with 11 bases between. This CDR3 has 12 residues. Germline CDR1 SQVTM, CDR2 ANQGSEA. CDR3 DNA: TGCAGCGTTTATGGGCAGAGCTATGGCTACACCTTC. Its translation: CSVYGQSYGYTF.

Judged by abundance, this clone is medium-sized. The rearrangement links TRBV11-2 to TRBJ1-1; D is ambiguous. The V end lost 2 bases, the J end lost 8 bases, and 9 bases lay between the germline ends. The germline V gene encodes CDR1 SGHAT and CDR2 FQNNGV. The CDR3 has 12 residues. In nucleotides, the CDR3 is TGTGCCAGCAGCTTACGTGTGGGAGAAGCTTTCTTT. This sequence encodes CASSLRVGEAFF. The variable domain in full, completed from reference TRBV11-2 and TRBJ1-1, reads EAGVAQSPRYKIIEKRQSVAFWCNPISGHATLYWYQQILGQGPKLLIQFQNNGVVDDSQLPKDRFSAERLKGVDSTLKIQPAKLEDSAVYLCASSLRVGEAFFGQGTRLTVV.

This rearrangement joins TRBV2 to TRBJ2-2; D gene ambiguous. CDR1 and CDR2 (germline): SNHLY, FYNNEI. V was pared by 10 bases and J by 3 bases, with 12 bases between. The CDR3 is 13 amino acids. CDR3 residues: CATSQSHTGELFF. The DNA for the CDR3 is TGTGCCACCTCACAGAGTCACACCGGGGAGCTGTTTTTT.

The V and J genes are TRBV4-1 and TRBJ1-5, with D perhaps TRBD1 (5 bases). V dropped 0 bases and J dropped 10 bases, with 16 bases sitting between them. The CDR3 has 15 residues. The germline CDR1 and CDR2 sequences are MGHRA and YSYEKL. The CDR3: CASSQDDSELRPQHF. The CDR3 nucleotides read TGCGCCAGCAGCCAAGATGACAGCGAACTTCGACCCCAGCATTTT.

This chain connects TRBV6-2 or TRBV6-3 to TRBJ1-1; TRBD1 matches at 8 bases. CDR1 is MNHEY and CDR2 is SVGEGT in the germline V gene. The CDR3 totals 12 residues. V dropped 6 bases and J dropped 10; count of bases not matched to a gene: 7. The CDR3 sequence: CASSPDREVAFF. DNA of the CDR3: TGTGCCAGCAGCCCGGACAGGGAGGTAGCTTTCTTT.

The table lists this clone with a count of one. The chain combines TRBV9 with TRBJ2-2; D may be TRBD1 (6 bases). V was cut by 7 bases and J by 2 bases, with 6 bases left in between. The CDR3 loop spans 12 amino acids. Germline loops: CDR1 SGDLS, CDR2 YYNGEE. The CDR3 bases are TGTGCCAGCGGGACAAACACCGGGGAGCTGTTTTTT. It specifies CASGTNTGELFF.

The rearrangement uses TRBV2 and TRBJ2-7; D is perhaps TRBD2 (6 bases). Germline V gives CDR1 SNHLY, CDR2 FYNNEI. The length of the CDR3 is 15 residues. The V gene lost 4 bases and the J gene lost 2 bases, with 15 bases spanning the gap. CDR3 sequence (DNA): TGTGCCAGCAGTGTATCACGGGGGACGCCCTACGAGCAGTACTTC. Protein: CASSVSRGTPYEQYF.

The CDR3 here is CASSIFGGSLNALNTIYF. CDR3 DNA sequence: TGTGCCAGTAGTATTTTCGGCGGAAGCTTGAACGCCCTAAACACCATATATTTT. The V call is TRBV19, the J call TRBJ1-3, with D hard to call. The CDR3 covers 18 residues. V was trimmed by 3 bases and J by 6 bases, leaving 24 bases between them. The germline V gene has CDR1 LNHDA and CDR2 SQIVND (reference sequence).

This clone was recorded a few times. The chain couples TRBV3-1 (or the pseudogene TRBV3-2) to TRBJ2-1; 9 positions agree with TRBD2. This CDR3 spans 16 amino acids. Germline CDR1 and CDR2: LGHDT and YNNKEL (reference sequence). V lost 0 bases, J lost 5 bases, and 5 bases stayed unmatched. The CDR3: CASSQEGSGGHNEQFF. The CDR3 DNA reads TGTGCCAGCAGCCAAGAGGGTAGCGGGGGTCACAATGAGCAGTTCTTC.